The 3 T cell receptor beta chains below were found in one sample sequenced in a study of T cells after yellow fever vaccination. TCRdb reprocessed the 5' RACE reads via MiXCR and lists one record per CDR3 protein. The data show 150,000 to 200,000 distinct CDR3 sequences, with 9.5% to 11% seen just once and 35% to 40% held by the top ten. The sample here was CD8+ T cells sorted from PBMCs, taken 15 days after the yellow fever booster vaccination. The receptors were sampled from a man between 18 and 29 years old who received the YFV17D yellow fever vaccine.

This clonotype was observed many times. In nucleotides, the CDR3 is TGTGCCAGCAGCCAAGAAGGGGGAAGCTCACCCCTCCACTTT. Translating gives CASSQEGGSSPLHF. J is TRBJ1-6 and V is TRBV3-1, with D possibly being TRBD1 (6 bases). CDR3 length equals 14 residues. V dropped 0 bases and J dropped 10 bases, with 10 bases sitting between them. From germline, CDR1 is LGHDT and CDR2 YNNKEL (reference sequence).

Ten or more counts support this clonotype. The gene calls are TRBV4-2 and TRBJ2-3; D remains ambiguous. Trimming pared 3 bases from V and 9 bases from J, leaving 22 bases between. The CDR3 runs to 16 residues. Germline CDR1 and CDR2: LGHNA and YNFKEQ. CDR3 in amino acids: CASSHPSPPLLRTQYF. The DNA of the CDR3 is TGTGCCAGCAGCCACCCCTCCCCCCCTCTACTGAGGACGCAGTATTTT.

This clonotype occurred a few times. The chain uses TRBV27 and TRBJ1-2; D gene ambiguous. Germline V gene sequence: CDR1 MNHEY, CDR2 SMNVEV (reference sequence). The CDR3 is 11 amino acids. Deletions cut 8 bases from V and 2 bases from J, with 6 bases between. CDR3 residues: CASGRNYGYTF. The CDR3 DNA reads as TGTGCCAGCGGTCGAAACTATGGCTACACCTTC.